These 15 T cell receptor beta chains were sequenced from one sample in a study of cytomegalovirus exposure and HLA in healthy donors. With 60 Vbeta and 13 Jbeta primers, the PCR was carried out. Using immunoSEQ multiplex PCR, the repertoire was profiled, and TCRdb retains in-frame clones only, with some absent. This table holds 150,000 to 190,000 clones, approximately 79% found once. Specimen: PBMCs. These receptors originate from a woman aged 45 to 65 in good health and CMV-seropositive.

The chain combines TRBV14 with TRBJ1-1; D uncertain. The germline CDR1 and CDR2 sequences are SGHDN and FVKESK. V lost 4 bases to trimming and J lost 6 bases, with 12 bases between them. The CDR3 is made up of 13 amino acids. DNA of the CDR3: TGTGCCAGCAGCCTAACTGGAGGAGCTGAAGCTTTCTTT. It is translated as CASSLTGGAEAFF. The entire variable domain, with the rest obtained from reference TRBV14 and TRBJ1-1, is as follows: EAGVTQFPSHSVIEKGQTVTLRCDPISGHDNLYWYRRVMGKEIKFLLHFVKESKQDESGMPNNRFLAERTGGTYSTLKVQPAELEDSGVYFCASSLTGGAEAFFGQGTRLTVV.

This sequence joins TRBV4-2 and TRBJ2-7; 9 bases align to TRBD1. CDR1 LGHNA and CDR2 YNFKEQ come from the germline V gene. Germline trimming cut 0 bases from V and 9 bases from J; bases unmatched to any gene: 12. There are 16 residues in the CDR3. The CDR3 loop reads CASSQDLGQGLGAQYF. CDR3 DNA sequence: TGTGCCAGCAGCCAAGATTTAGGACAGGGGCTTGGGGCGCAGTACTTC.

The genes are TRBV10-2 and TRBJ2-2; TRBD2 agrees at 11 bases. The CDR3 spans 15 residues. Germline assignment: CDR1 WSHSY and CDR2 SAAADI. With 4 bases clipped from V and 4 bases from J, the junction kept 2 bases outside the gene matches. CDR3 protein: CASSGLAGRTGELFF. The CDR3 DNA follows: TGCGCCAGCAGTGGACTAGCGGGGCGCACCGGGGAGCTGTTTTTT.

The chain links TRBV7-2 to TRBJ2-1; 10 positions match TRBD2. In germline, CDR1 is SGHTA, CDR2 FQGNSA. The CDR3 has 15 amino acids. The J segment lost 7 bases and the V segment lost 3 bases, leaving 6 bases of the junction unmatched. The CDR3 bases are TGTGCCAGCAGCTTCAGCGGGGGGGCACGTAATGAGCAGTTCTTC. Translated: CASSFSGGARNEQFF. Filled out from reference TRBV7-2 and TRBJ2-1, the complete variable domain reads GAGVSQSPSNKVTEKGKDVELRCDPISGHTALYWYRQSLGQGLEFLIYFQGNSAPDKSGLPSDRFSAERTGGSVSTLTIQRTQQEDSAVYLCASSFSGGARNEQFFGPGTRLTVL.

J is TRBJ1-1 and V is TRBV11-1; no clear D gene. Per germline, CDR1 SGHAT and CDR2 FQDESV (reference sequence). The V and J ends lost 3 bases and 4 bases respectively, with 12 bases between them. This CDR3 has 14 amino acids. CDR3 nucleotides: TGTGCCAGCAGCTTGAGCCTTACGAGCACTGAAGCTTTCTTT. Encoded protein: CASSLSLTSTEAFF. Looking up the rest from reference TRBV11-1 and TRBJ1-1 gives the full variable domain: EAEVAQSPRYKITEKSQAVAFWCDPISGHATLYWYRQILGQGPELLVQFQDESVVDDSQLPKDRFSAERLKGVDSTLKIQPAELGDSAMYLCASSLSLTSTEAFFGQGTRLTVV.

The chain has TRBV11-3 and TRBJ2-3; D is undetermined. Per the germline V gene, CDR1 is SGHNT and CDR2 is YENEEA. V was trimmed by 1 base and J by 0 bases, leaving 8 bases between them. The CDR3 consists of 15 residues. CDR3 bases: TGTGCCAGCAGCTTAGGTGGCAGAAGCACAGATACGCAGTATTTT. It encodes CASSLGGRSTDTQYF.

CDR3 bases: TGTGCCAGCAGCTTGGAAGGCGGGGGAAGTTACAATGAGCAGTTCTTC. Residues: CASSLEGGGSYNEQFF. The chain combines TRBV5-4 with TRBJ2-1, with TRBD2 matching over 7 bases. This CDR3 contains 16 residues. Germline loops: CDR1 SGHNT, CDR2 YYREEE (reference sequence). J was trimmed by 4 bases and V by 0 bases; bases with no gene match: 7.

J is TRBJ2-3 and V is TRBV7-9, with D perhaps matching TRBD2 (6 bases). Between the trimmed V and J ends, which lost 3 bases and 2 bases, there was a span of 9 bases. CDR1 SEHNR and CDR2 FQNEAQ come from the germline V gene (reference sequence). This CDR3 contains 14 residues. CDR3 loop: CASSLGTYTDTQYF. The CDR3 DNA is TGTGCCAGCAGCTTGGGGACTTACACAGATACGCAGTATTTT.

The genes are TRBV27 and TRBJ2-1, with 9 bases matching TRBD2. CDR3 length: 16 residues. Germline values: CDR1 MNHEY, CDR2 SMNVEV (reference sequence). The J segment lost 3 bases and the V segment lost 5 bases, leaving 8 bases of the junction unmatched. The CDR3 DNA reads as TGTGCCAGCAGTCCTACCGGGACTAGCAGCTACAATGAGCAGTTCTTC. Translated, it gives CASSPTGTSSYNEQFF.

The chain combines TRBV27 with TRBJ2-7, with a weak D call TRBD2 (7 bases). There are 14 residues in the CDR3. The germline V gene has CDR1 MNHEY and CDR2 SMNVEV (reference sequence). V lost 3 bases and J 3 bases, leaving 12 bases between the germline ends. The CDR3 DNA is TGTGCCAGCAGTTTGGGGGGGCACCACTACGAGCAGTACTTC. Translation gives CASSLGGHHYEQYF.

The J gene is TRBJ2-2, the V gene TRBV19, with TRBD2 matching over 8 bases. The CDR3 extends over 15 amino acids. Germline lookup yields CDR1 LNHDA and CDR2 SQIVND (reference sequence). The trim removed 5 bases at V and 5 bases at J, leaving 7 bases unmatched. CDR3 sequence reads: CASSPGLAQTGELFF. In DNA, the CDR3 is TGTGCCAGTAGTCCCGGACTAGCTCAGACCGGGGAGCTGTTTTTT.

The rearrangement links TRBV7-9 to TRBJ2-3, with D possibly TRBD2 on 6 matching bases. This CDR3 comprises 16 residues. Germline CDR1 is SEHNR and CDR2 is FQNEAQ (reference sequence). Trimming removed 2 bases from V and 0 bases from J, with 12 bases in between. CDR3 in amino acids: CASSLQEGKSTDTQYF. DNA for the CDR3: TGTGCCAGCAGCTTACAGGAGGGTAAAAGCACAGATACGCAGTATTTT. The variable domain in full, completed from reference TRBV7-9 and TRBJ2-3, reads DTGVSQNPRHKITKRGQNVTFRCDPISEHNRLYWYRQTLGQGPEFLTYFQNEAQLEKSRLLSDRFSAERPKGSFSTLEIQRTEQGDSAMYLCASSLQEGKSTDTQYFGPGTRLTVL.

The rearrangement joins TRBV5-1 to TRBJ2-7, with 7 bases that match TRBD1. V was pared by 9 bases and J by 6 bases, with 15 bases of the junction left unmatched. CDR3 length: 14 amino acids. Germline CDR1 SGHRS, CDR2 YFSETQ. Here the CDR3 reads CAMRTWDRRGEQYF. CDR3 DNA sequence: TGCGCCATGCGAACGTGGGACAGAAGGGGCGAGCAGTACTTC.

This clone was counted between two and nine times. The chain recombines TRBV15 with TRBJ1-1; perhaps TRBD1 as D (5 bases). CDR3 length equals 17 residues. Trimming removed 1 base at V and 0 bases at J, with 15 bases between. Germline CDR1 is LNHNV and CDR2 is YYDKDF (reference sequence). The CDR3 protein is CATSRGGASRVNTEAFF. CDR3 coding DNA: TGTGCCACCAGCAGAGGTGGGGCCTCCCGGGTGAACACTGAAGCTTTCTTT.

This clone was observed once. The junction does not match germline at one end; this may be a read error. V and J are TRBV7-7 and TRBJ2-5; 9 bases are shared with TRBD2. This CDR3 region has 15 residues. The germline CDR1 and CDR2 sequences are SSHAT and FNYEAQ (reference sequence). The CDR3 is CASSFGGGALETQYF. In DNA, the CDR3 is TGTGCTAGCAGCTTTGGCGGGGGGGCATTGGAGACCCAGTACTTC.